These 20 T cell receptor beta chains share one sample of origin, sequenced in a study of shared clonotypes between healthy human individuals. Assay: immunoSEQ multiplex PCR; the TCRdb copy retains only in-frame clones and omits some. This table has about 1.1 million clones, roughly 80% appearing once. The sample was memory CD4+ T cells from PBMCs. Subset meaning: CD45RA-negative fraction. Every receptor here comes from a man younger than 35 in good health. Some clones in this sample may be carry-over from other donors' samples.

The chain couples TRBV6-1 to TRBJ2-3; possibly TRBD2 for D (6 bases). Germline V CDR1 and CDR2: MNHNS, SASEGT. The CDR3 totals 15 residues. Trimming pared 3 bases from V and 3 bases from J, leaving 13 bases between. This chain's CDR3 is CASSDDGGITDTQYF. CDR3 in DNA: TGTGCCAGCAGTGACGATGGCGGGATTACAGATACGCAGTATTTT.

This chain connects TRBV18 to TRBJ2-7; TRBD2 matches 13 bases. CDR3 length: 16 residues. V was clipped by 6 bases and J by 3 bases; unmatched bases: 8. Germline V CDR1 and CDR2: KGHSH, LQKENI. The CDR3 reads CASSQTGTSGIYEQYF. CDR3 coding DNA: TGTGCCAGCTCTCAGACCGGGACTAGCGGGATCTACGAGCAGTACTTC.

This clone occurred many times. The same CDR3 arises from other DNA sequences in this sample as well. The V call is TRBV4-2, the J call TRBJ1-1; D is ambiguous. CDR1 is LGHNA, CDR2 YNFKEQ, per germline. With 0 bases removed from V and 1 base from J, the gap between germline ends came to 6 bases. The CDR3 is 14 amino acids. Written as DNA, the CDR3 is TGTGCCAGCAGCCAAGACGGTCCGAACACTGAAGCTTTCTTT. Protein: CASSQDGPNTEAFF.

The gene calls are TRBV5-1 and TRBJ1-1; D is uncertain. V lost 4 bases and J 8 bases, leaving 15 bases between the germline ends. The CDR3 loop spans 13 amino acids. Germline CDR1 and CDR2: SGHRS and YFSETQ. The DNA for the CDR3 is TGCGCCAGCAGCCAAAACCACGGAGAAGAAGCTTTCTTT. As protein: CASSQNHGEEAFF. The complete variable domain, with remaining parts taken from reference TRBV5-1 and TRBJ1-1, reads KAGVTQTPRYLIKTRGQQVTLSCSPISGHRSVSWYQQTPGQGLQFLFEYFSETQRNKGNFPGRFSGRQFSNSRSEMNVSTLELGDSALYLCASSQNHGEEAFFGQGTRLTVV.

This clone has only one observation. DNA of the CDR3: TGTGCCAGCAGCTTAGGCCGACAGGGCTACGAGCAGTACTTC. This translates into CASSLGRQGYEQYF. J is TRBJ2-7 and V is TRBV7-2; 7 bases are a match to TRBD1. Per the germline V gene, CDR1 is SGHTA and CDR2 is FQGNSA. V gave up 1 base and J gave up 3 bases; unmatched junction bases: 3. The CDR3 is 14 residues long.

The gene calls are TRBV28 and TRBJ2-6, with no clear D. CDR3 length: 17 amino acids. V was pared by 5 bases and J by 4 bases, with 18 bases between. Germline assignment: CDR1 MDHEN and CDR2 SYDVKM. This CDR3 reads CASSLRTRGLGANVLTF. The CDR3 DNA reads TGTGCCAGCAGTCTCCGCACCCGTGGTTTGGGGGCCAACGTCCTGACTTTC.

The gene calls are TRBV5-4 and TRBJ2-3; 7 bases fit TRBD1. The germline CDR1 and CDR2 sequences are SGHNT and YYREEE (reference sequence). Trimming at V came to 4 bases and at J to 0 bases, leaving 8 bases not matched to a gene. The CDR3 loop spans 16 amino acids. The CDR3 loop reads CASSARTGTSTDTQYF. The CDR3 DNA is TGTGCCAGCAGCGCAAGGACAGGAACTAGCACAGATACGCAGTATTTT. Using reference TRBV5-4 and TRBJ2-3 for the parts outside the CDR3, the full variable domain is ETGVTQSPTHLIKTRGQQVTLRCSSQSGHNTVSWYQQALGQGPQFIFQYYREEENGRGNFPPRFSGLQFPNYSSELNVNALELDDSALYLCASSARTGTSTDTQYFGPGTRLTVL.

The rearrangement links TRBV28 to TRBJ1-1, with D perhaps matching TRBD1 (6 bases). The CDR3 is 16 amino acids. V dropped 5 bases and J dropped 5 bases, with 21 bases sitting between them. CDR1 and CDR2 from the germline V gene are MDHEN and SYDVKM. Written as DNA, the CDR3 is TGTGCCAGCAGTATTCCCAACAGGGTGAGAACAACTGAAGCTTTCTTT. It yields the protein CASSIPNRVRTTEAFF.

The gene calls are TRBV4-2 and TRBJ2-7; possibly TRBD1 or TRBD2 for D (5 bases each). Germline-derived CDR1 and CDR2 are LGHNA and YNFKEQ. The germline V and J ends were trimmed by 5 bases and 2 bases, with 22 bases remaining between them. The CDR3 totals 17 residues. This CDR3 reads CASSLNHGVRGPYEQYF. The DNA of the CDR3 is TGTGCCAGCAGCTTGAATCACGGGGTCCGGGGCCCCTACGAGCAGTACTTC.

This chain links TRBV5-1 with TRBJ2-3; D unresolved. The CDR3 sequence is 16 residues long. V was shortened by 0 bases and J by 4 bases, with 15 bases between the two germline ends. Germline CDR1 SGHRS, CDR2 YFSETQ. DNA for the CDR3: TGCGCCAGCAGCTTGGGTAGCCAGGCATCCTCAGATACGCAGTATTTT. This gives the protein CASSLGSQASSDTQYF.

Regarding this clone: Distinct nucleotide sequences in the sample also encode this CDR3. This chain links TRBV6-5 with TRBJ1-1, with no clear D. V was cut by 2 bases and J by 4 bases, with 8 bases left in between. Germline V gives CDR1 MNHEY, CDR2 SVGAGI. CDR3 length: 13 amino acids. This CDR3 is CASSYSRGTEAFF. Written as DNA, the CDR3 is TGTGCCAGCAGTTACAGTCGGGGCACTGAAGCTTTCTTT.

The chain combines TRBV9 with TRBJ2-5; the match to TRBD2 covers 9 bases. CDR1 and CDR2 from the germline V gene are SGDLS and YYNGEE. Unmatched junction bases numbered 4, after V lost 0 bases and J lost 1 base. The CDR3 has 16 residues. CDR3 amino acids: CASSVGGGRAQETQYF. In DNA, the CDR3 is TGTGCCAGCAGCGTAGGGGGCGGGAGGGCCCAAGAGACCCAGTACTTC. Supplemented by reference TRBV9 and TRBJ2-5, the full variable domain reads DSGVTQTPKHLITATGQRVTLRCSPRSGDLSVYWYQQSLDQGLQFLIQYYNGEERAKGNILERFSAQQFPDLHSELNLSSLELGDSALYFCASSVGGGRAQETQYFGPGTRLLVL.

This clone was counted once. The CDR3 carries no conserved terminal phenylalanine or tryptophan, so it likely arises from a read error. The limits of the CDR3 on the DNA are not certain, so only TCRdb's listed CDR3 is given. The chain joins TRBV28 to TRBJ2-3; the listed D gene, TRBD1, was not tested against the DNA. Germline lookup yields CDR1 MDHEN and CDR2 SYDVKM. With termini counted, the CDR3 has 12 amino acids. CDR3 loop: CASSSLRDRCYV.

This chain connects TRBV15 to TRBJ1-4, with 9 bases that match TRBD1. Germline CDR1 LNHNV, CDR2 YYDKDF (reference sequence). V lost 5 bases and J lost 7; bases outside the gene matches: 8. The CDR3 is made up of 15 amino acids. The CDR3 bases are TGTGCCACCAGCCCACAGGGGGCTTCGGTTGAAAAACTGTTTTTT. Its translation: CATSPQGASVEKLFF.

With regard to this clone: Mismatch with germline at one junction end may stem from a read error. CDR3 sequence (DNA): TGCGCCAGCAGGTTGGACAGGGGGGATGAAAAACTGTTTTTT. Its protein is CASRLDRGDEKLFF. The chain links TRBV5-1 to TRBJ1-4; TRBD1 matches 10 bases. The CDR3 runs to 14 residues. The germline gives CDR1 SGHRS, CDR2 YFSETQ.

CDR3 sequence: CASRKGSGVQGEQYF. CDR3 nucleotides: TGTGCCAGCAGAAAGGGGTCAGGGGTCCAGGGGGAGCAGTACTTC. V usage is TRBV28 and J usage is TRBJ2-7, with a possible D match to TRBD1 (6 bases). This CDR3 is built from 15 residues. Trimming left V 6 bases short and J 7 bases short, with 22 bases between. Germline lookup yields CDR1 MDHEN and CDR2 SYDVKM.

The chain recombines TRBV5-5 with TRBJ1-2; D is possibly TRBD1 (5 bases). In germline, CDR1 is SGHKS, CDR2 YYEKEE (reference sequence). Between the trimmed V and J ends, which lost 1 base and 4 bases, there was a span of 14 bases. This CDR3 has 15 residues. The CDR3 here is CASSLQGGLSYGYTF. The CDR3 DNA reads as TGTGCCAGCAGCTTGCAGGGCGGGTTGAGCTATGGCTACACCTTC.

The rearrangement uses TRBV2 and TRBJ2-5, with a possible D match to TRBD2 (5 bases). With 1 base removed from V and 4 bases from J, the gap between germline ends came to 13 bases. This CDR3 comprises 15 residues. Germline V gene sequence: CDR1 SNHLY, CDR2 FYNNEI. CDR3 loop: CASSEDALEGETQYF. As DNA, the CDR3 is TGTGCCAGCAGTGAAGACGCCTTAGAGGGAGAGACCCAGTACTTC.

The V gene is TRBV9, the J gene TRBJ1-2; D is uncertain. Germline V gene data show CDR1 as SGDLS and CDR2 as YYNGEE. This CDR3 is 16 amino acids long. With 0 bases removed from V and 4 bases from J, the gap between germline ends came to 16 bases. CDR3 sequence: CASSVDLVVRSYGYTF. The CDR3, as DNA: TGTGCCAGCAGCGTAGATCTTGTCGTCAGGTCCTATGGCTACACCTTC.

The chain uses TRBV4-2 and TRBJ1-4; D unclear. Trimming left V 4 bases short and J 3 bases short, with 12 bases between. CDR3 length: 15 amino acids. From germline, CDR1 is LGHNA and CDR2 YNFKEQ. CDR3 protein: CASSLQGGANEKLFF. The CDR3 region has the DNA TGTGCCAGCAGCCTCCAAGGCGGCGCTAATGAAAAACTGTTTTTT.